These 25 T cell receptor beta chains were all obtained from the same sample, sequenced in a study of shared clonotypes between healthy human individuals (TCRdb year 2020). Library preparation was by the immunoSEQ multiplex PCR assay. TCRdb holds this immuneACCESS table with in-frame rearrangements only. Some clones are missing; in checked studies, unresolved V genes explain under half, and the rest has no known cause. The sample has about 1.5 million clones on record, under 99% of them singletons. The top ten constitute around 0.45% of the sample. Material: naive CD4+ T cells sorted from blood. The cell subset or site label for this specimen denotes: CD45RA+ positively selected. The origin of the receptors is a man aged 25 to 40 in good health.

The chain employs TRBV6-4 and TRBJ2-1; 8 bases fit TRBD2. CDR3 size: 15 residues. J gave up 6 bases and V 2 bases, and 6 bases lay outside the gene matches. The V gene's germline CDR1 is MRHNA and CDR2 SNTAGT. CDR3 protein: CASSDRTSQINEQFF. The DNA for the CDR3 is TGTGCCAGCAGTGACCGGACTAGCCAAATCAATGAGCAGTTCTTC.

The CDR3 loop is CASSLSGSGIRAKVLTF. The CDR3 DNA reads as TGCGCCAGCAGCCTTAGCGGGAGCGGAATAAGAGCTAAGGTCCTGACTTTC. V and J are TRBV5-1 and TRBJ2-6; 9 positions agree with TRBD2. The CDR3 extends over 17 amino acids. From germline, CDR1 is SGHRS and CDR2 YFSETQ. V shed 4 bases, J shed 13 bases, and the junction held 18 bases outside the gene matches.

The chain joins TRBV6-1 to TRBJ1-1; D gene ambiguous. Germline V lookup: CDR1 MNHNS, CDR2 SASEGT. V was clipped by 6 bases and J by 0 bases, with 14 bases between them. This CDR3 is 15 amino acids long. CDR3 in amino acids: CASRPMTDMNTEAFF. CDR3 DNA sequence: TGTGCCAGCAGGCCCATGACGGATATGAACACTGAAGCTTTCTTT.

V and J are TRBV11-2 and TRBJ2-2, with 7 bases aligning to TRBD1. Germline V lookup: CDR1 SGHAT, CDR2 FQNNGV. With V trimmed by 5 bases and J by 0 bases, 3 bases remained unmatched. The CDR3 has 15 amino acids. CDR3 protein: CASSPDRANTGELFF. CDR3 coding DNA: TGTGCCAGCAGCCCCGACAGGGCGAACACCGGGGAGCTGTTTTTT.

V usage is TRBV2 and J usage is TRBJ2-4, with D tentatively TRBD1 (6 bases). There are 18 residues in the CDR3. Looked up from germline, CDR1 is SNHLY and CDR2 is FYNNEI. V was pared by 6 bases and J by 0 bases, with 21 bases between. CDR3 DNA: TGTGCCAGCAGCCCGACAGGACCTGAGTTACTAGCCAAAAACATTCAGTACTTC. This sequence encodes CASSPTGPELLAKNIQYF.

This clone has just one count. V gene TRBV9 combines with J gene TRBJ2-1; 10 bases line up with TRBD1. The CDR3 totals 19 residues. The germline V gene encodes CDR1 SGDLS and CDR2 YYNGEE. Trimming cost V 0 bases and J 1 base; bases outside gene matches: 10. CDR3 sequence (DNA): TGTGCCAGCAGCGTAGACCCCATGACAGGGGGCAGGTCCTACAATGAGCAGTTCTTC. This gives the protein CASSVDPMTGGRSYNEQFF.

The chain joins TRBV5-1 to TRBJ2-5, with D perhaps TRBD2 (6 bases). V was trimmed by 7 bases and J by 3 bases, leaving 13 bases between them. CDR3 length equals 13 residues. CDR1 is SGHRS and CDR2 is YFSETQ in the germline V gene. The CDR3 DNA reads as TGCGCCAGCTGCGTACCGGGAGAAGAGACCCAGTACTTC. Encoded protein: CASCVPGEETQYF.

The gene calls are TRBV10-1 and TRBJ2-3; D perhaps matches TRBD2 (6 bases). CDR3 length equals 15 residues. Germline V gene sequence: CDR1 WNHNN, CDR2 SYGVQD (reference sequence). Trimming removed 2 bases from V and 3 bases from J, with 12 bases in between. As DNA, the CDR3 is TGCGCCAGCAGTGAGATAGCGGCTACAACAGATACGCAGTATTTT. Amino acids: CASSEIAATTDTQYF.

In this sample, this clone turned up once. This sequence joins TRBV19 and TRBJ2-5; 10 positions match TRBD1. The germline gives CDR1 LNHDA, CDR2 SQIVND (reference sequence). The CDR3 is 14 residues long. V gave up 9 bases and J gave up 4 bases; unmatched junction bases: 8. The CDR3 sequence: CASRGQGGVETQYF. Written as DNA, the CDR3 is TGTGCCAGCAGAGGACAGGGGGGAGTAGAGACCCAGTACTTC.

This chain uses TRBV18 with TRBJ2-7, with 9 bases identical to TRBD1. The CDR3 has 13 amino acids. Germline V gene lookup returns CDR1 KGHSH and CDR2 LQKENI. The J segment lost 3 bases and the V segment lost 5 bases, leaving 2 bases of the junction unmatched. The CDR3 DNA reads as TGTGCCAGCTCATCGGACAGGGGCTACGAGCAGTACTTC. Amino acid sequence: CASSSDRGYEQYF.

The V call is TRBV11-3, the J call TRBJ2-1; 9 bases align to TRBD1. Germline V gives CDR1 SGHNT, CDR2 YENEEA. The CDR3 runs 15 residues. V shed 4 bases, J shed 6 bases, and the junction held 7 bases outside the gene matches. The CDR3 here is CASSSDRGPGNEQFF. In DNA form, the CDR3 reads TGTGCCAGCAGCTCGGACAGGGGACCGGGCAATGAGCAGTTCTTC. The whole variable domain, filled in from reference TRBV11-3 and TRBJ2-1, reads EAGVVQSPRYKIIEKKQPVAFWCNPISGHNTLYWYLQNLGQGPELLIRYENEEAVDDSQLPKDRFSAERLKGVDSTLKIQPAELGDSAVYLCASSSDRGPGNEQFFGPGTRLTVL.

The chain recombines TRBV4-2 with TRBJ1-1; possible D gene TRBD1, 6 bases. The CDR3 consists of 13 residues. Per the germline V gene, CDR1 is LGHNA and CDR2 is YNFKEQ. Trimming removed 7 bases at V and 3 bases at J, with 12 bases between. CDR3 DNA: TGTGCCAGCACGGAGAGGGGGTACACTGAAGCTTTCTTT. Protein product: CASTERGYTEAFF.

This clone has only one observation. This chain uses TRBV13 with TRBJ2-7; 7 bases are a match to TRBD1. Germline V gene sequence: CDR1 PRHDT, CDR2 FYEKMQ (reference sequence). J gave up 1 base and V 0 bases, and 3 bases lay outside the gene matches. This CDR3 region has 15 residues. In nucleotides, the CDR3 is TGTGCCAGCAGCTTAGGGACCAGGGGGTCCTACGAGCAGTACTTC. Protein sequence: CASSLGTRGSYEQYF.

The rearrangement joins TRBV7-8 to TRBJ1-4; D gene unclear. The CDR3 is 13 amino acids. The germline V gene encodes CDR1 SGHVS and CDR2 FQNEAQ. Trimming removed 6 bases at V and 0 bases at J, with 5 bases between. CDR3 protein: CASRRATNEKLFF. CDR3 nucleotide sequence: TGTGCCAGCAGGAGAGCAACTAATGAAAAACTGTTTTTT. The whole variable domain, remainder taken from reference TRBV7-8 and TRBJ1-4, is GAGVSQSPRYKVAKRGQDVALRCDPISGHVSLFWYQQALGQGPEFLTYFQNEAQLDKSGLPSDRFFAERPEGSVSTLKIQRTQQEDSAVYLCASRRATNEKLFFGSGTQLSVL.

The rearrangement joins TRBV28 to TRBJ2-7; either TRBD1 or TRBD2 may fit D (6 bases each). Germline CDR1 is MDHEN and CDR2 is SYDVKM. The CDR3 consists of 17 residues. The V gene lost 6 bases and the J gene lost 6 bases, with 27 bases spanning the gap. CDR3: CASRTLIGGPGLREQYF. CDR3 bases: TGTGCCAGCAGAACCCTGATCGGGGGCCCCGGGCTCCGCGAGCAGTACTTC.

This rearrangement joins TRBV25-1 to TRBJ2-1; 8 bases are a match to TRBD2. The V gene's germline CDR1 is MGHDK and CDR2 SYGVNS. The CDR3 has 15 residues. The ends lost 3 bases at V and 6 bases at J; junction bases unmatched: 7. Here the CDR3 reads CASSDLAGQGNEQFF. CDR3 sequence (DNA): TGTGCCAGCAGTGACCTAGCGGGCCAGGGCAATGAGCAGTTCTTC. Based on the CDR3 plus reference TRBV25-1 and TRBJ2-1, the full variable domain is EADIYQTPRYLVIGTGKKITLECSQTMGHDKMYWYQQDPGMELHLIHYSYGVNSTEKGDLSSESTVSRIRTEHFPLTLESARPSHTSQYLCASSDLAGQGNEQFFGPGTRLTVL.

V is TRBV11-2 and J is TRBJ2-1, with 9 bases identical to TRBD2. The ends lost 5 bases at V and 0 bases at J; junction bases unmatched: 8. This CDR3 has 17 residues. Germline V CDR1 and CDR2: SGHAT, FQNNGV. CDR3 nucleotide sequence: TGTGCCAGCAGCAAGGCCGTGACTAGCGGCTCCTACAATGAGCAGTTCTTC. Translated, it gives CASSKAVTSGSYNEQFF.

CDR3 protein: CASSYGDRSSGEAFF. CDR3 DNA: TGTGCCAGCAGTTACGGGGACAGGTCCTCTGGTGAAGCTTTCTTT. This chain joins TRBV6-5 and TRBJ1-1; 8 positions agree with TRBD1. V lost 2 bases and J lost 7; bases outside the gene matches: 9. The CDR3 is 15 residues long. The germline gives CDR1 MNHEY, CDR2 SVGAGI.

The rearrangement joins TRBV5-1 to TRBJ2-1; 7 nucleotides line up with TRBD2. This CDR3 is 14 amino acids long. CDR1 and CDR2 from the germline V gene are SGHRS and YFSETQ. V shed 4 bases, J shed 4 bases, and the junction held 5 bases outside the gene matches. The CDR3 sequence: CASSRLAHYNEQFF. The CDR3 DNA is TGCGCCAGCAGCAGACTAGCCCATTACAATGAGCAGTTCTTC.

This sequence joins TRBV4-1 and TRBJ2-4, with TRBD2 identical over 9 bases. Germline V gives CDR1 MGHRA, CDR2 YSYEKL. V dropped 3 bases and J dropped 3; count of bases not matched to a gene: 15. CDR3 length equals 19 residues. The CDR3 is CASSQPEGAGGPVKNIQYF. The CDR3 region has the DNA TGCGCCAGCAGCCAGCCGGAGGGGGCGGGAGGGCCCGTCAAAAACATTCAGTACTTC.

Remarks on this clone: Its ends do not fully match the called genes, so a read error is possible. Distinct nucleotide sequences in the sample also encode this CDR3. This chain links TRBV7-7 with TRBJ2-1; no definite D call. The CDR3 is made up of 13 amino acids. From germline, CDR1 is SSHAT and CDR2 FNYEAQ (reference sequence). CDR3 in amino acids: CASSLSSYNEQFF. The DNA of the CDR3 is TGTGCTAGCAGCCTAAGCTCCTACAATGAGCAGTTCTTC.

This clone was seen once. Written as DNA, the CDR3 is TGTGCCAGCAGTGAATATGGACTAGGGAACTACAATGAGCAGTTCTTC. Its translation: CASSEYGLGNYNEQFF. The chain recombines TRBV25-1 with TRBJ2-1; 7 bases map to TRBD2. With 0 bases clipped from V and 3 bases from J, the junction kept 5 bases outside the gene matches. The CDR3 sequence is 16 residues long. Germline CDR1 MGHDK, CDR2 SYGVNS.

The chain has TRBV27 and TRBJ2-1; 10 bases agree with TRBD2. This CDR3 contains 16 residues. Per the germline V gene, CDR1 is MNHEY and CDR2 is SMNVEV (reference sequence). Losses at the gene ends were 7 bases for V and 6 bases for J; bases not matched to a gene: 12. The CDR3 is CASTRRLAGLRNEQFF. CDR3 DNA sequence: TGTGCCAGCACCCGGCGACTAGCGGGCCTTCGCAATGAGCAGTTCTTC.

The J gene is TRBJ2-5, the V gene TRBV5-1, with D uncertain. V gave up 4 bases and J gave up 1 base, with 11 bases separating them. Germline CDR1 is SGHRS and CDR2 is YFSETQ. This CDR3 spans 14 amino acids. In DNA, the CDR3 is TGCGCCAGCAGCCCTCGTGGGCCCCAAGAGACCCAGTACTTC. Residues: CASSPRGPQETQYF. The full variable domain, with the rest looked up from reference TRBV5-1 and TRBJ2-5, is KAGVTQTPRYLIKTRGQQVTLSCSPISGHRSVSWYQQTPGQGLQFLFEYFSETQRNKGNFPGRFSGRQFSNSRSEMNVSTLELGDSALYLCASSPRGPQETQYFGPGTRLLVL.

J is TRBJ2-1 and V is TRBV7-9; D remains unclear. Trimming removed 4 bases from V and 8 bases from J, with 12 bases in between. This CDR3 has 13 amino acids. Germline V CDR1 and CDR2: SEHNR, FQNEAQ (reference sequence). In DNA form, the CDR3 reads TGTGCCAGCAGCTCCCAAAGACCCGATGAGCAGTTCTTC. It specifies CASSSQRPDEQFF.